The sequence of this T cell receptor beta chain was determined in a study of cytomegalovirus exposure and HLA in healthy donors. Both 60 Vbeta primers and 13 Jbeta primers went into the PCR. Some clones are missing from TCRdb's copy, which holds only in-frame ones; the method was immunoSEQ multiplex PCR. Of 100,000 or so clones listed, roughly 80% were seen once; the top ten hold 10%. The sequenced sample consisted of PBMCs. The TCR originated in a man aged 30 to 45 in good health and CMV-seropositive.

The chain's CDR3 is CASSGVRGQHTEQYF. DNA of the CDR3: TGCGCCAGCAGCGGGGTTCGGGGACAGCATACCGAGCAGTACTTC. The rearrangement links TRBV5-1 to TRBJ2-7, with 7 bases fitting TRBD1. V lost 4 bases and J lost 6; bases outside the gene matches: 13. CDR3 length: 15 residues. Germline CDR1 reads SGHRS; CDR2 reads YFSETQ. Looking up the rest from reference TRBV5-1 and TRBJ2-7 gives the full variable domain: KAGVTQTPRYLIKTRGQQVTLSCSPISGHRSVSWYQQTPGQGLQFLFEYFSETQRNKGNFPGRFSGRQFSNSRSEMNVSTLELGDSALYLCASSGVRGQHTEQYFGPGTRLTVT.